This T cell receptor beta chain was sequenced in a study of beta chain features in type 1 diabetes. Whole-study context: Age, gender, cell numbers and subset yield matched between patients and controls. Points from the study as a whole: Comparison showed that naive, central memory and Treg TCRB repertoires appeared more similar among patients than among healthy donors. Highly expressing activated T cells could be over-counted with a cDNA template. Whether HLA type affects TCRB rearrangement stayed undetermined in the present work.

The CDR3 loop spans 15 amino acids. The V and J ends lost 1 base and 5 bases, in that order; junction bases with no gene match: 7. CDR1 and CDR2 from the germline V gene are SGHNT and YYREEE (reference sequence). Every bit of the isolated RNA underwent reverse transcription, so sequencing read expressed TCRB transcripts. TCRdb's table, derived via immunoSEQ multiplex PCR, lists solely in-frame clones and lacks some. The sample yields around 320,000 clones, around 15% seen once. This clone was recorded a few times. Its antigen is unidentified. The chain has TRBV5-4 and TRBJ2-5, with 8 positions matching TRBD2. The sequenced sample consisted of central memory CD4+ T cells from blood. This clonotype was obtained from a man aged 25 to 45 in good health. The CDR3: CASSLNGGAWETQYF. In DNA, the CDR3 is TGTGCCAGCAGCTTGAACGGGGGGGCCTGGGAGACCCAGTACTTC.